A selection of T cell receptor beta chains follows, all from one sample in a study of cytomegalovirus exposure and HLA in healthy donors. Clones were sequenced by immunoSEQ multiplex PCR, and TCRdb holds only the in-frame ones, with some missing. The profile shows 150,000 to 200,000 clones, about three quarters of them singletons. Sequenced sample: PBMCs. Receptors originate from a female donor in good health and CMV-seronegative. The CDR3 runs from the conserved cysteine through the conserved F or W. A D gene is named only where the DNA matches it firmly. Size tells how often a clone was seen (once, few, many) or the class of an expanded clone, and some rows leave it out.

j_call v_call d_call clone_size cdr3_aa cdr3_nt
TRBJ2-7 TRBV21-1 . few CASSEDRSSYEQYF TGTGCCAGCAGCGAAGACAGATCCTCCTACGAGCAGTACTTC
TRBJ1-4 TRBV9 . . CASSPRDSYNEKLFF TGTGCCAGCAGCCCCCGGGACTCTTATAATGAAAAACTGTTTTTT
TRBJ1-5 TRBV5-4 TRBD1 . CASSSGTGRNQPQHF TGTGCCAGCAGCTCCGGGACAGGGAGGAATCAGCCCCAGCATTTT
TRBJ2-7 TRBV9 TRBD1 . CASSVGDSTTYEQYF TGTGCCAGCAGCGTAGGGGACAGTACAACCTACGAGCAGTACTTC
TRBJ2-3 TRBV14 . . CASSRLHSDTQYF TGTGCCAGCAGCCGACTCCATTCAGATACGCAGTATTTT
TRBJ1-1 TRBV9 . . CASSVGTPTVTYMNTEAFF TGTGCCAGCAGCGTAGGGACCCCGACAGTTACTTACATGAACACTGAAGCTTTCTTT
TRBJ1-4 TRBV19 . . CASSGAAATNEKLFF TGTGCCAGTAGTGGAGCGGCGGCAACTAATGAAAAACTGTTTTTT
TRBJ2-5 TRBV6-5 TRBD2 . CASRSGRAQETQYF TGTGCCAGCAGGAGCGGGAGGGCCCAAGAGACCCAGTACTTC
TRBJ2-7 TRBV6-5 . few CASSSGAGGGFYEQYF TGTGCCAGCAGTTCAGGAGCCGGGGGAGGATTCTACGAGCAGTACTTC
TRBJ2-1 TRBV20-1 . . CSATHGDEQFF TGCAGTGCTACCCACGGGGATGAGCAGTTCTTC
TRBJ1-5 TRBV11-2 TRBD1 . CASSLGQGYQPQHF TGTGCCAGCAGCTTGGGACAGGGGTATCAGCCCCAGCATTTT
TRBJ2-5 TRBV7-9 TRBD1 . CASSLWQFSGQYQETQYF TGTGCCAGCAGCTTGTGGCAATTTTCGGGACAGTATCAAGAGACCCAGTACTTC
TRBJ1-5 TRBV29-1 . . CSVTQGSDQPQHF TGCAGCGTTACCCAGGGGTCCGATCAGCCCCAGCATTTT
TRBJ2-6 TRBV30 TRBD2 few CAWSVSRTSGSGANVLTF TGTGCCTGGAGTGTAAGTCGGACTAGCGGGTCTGGGGCCAACGTCCTGACTTTC
TRBJ2-5 TRBV5-8 TRBD1 . CASSAGQGEETQYF TGTGCCAGCAGCGCGGGACAGGGAGAAGAGACCCAGTACTTC
TRBJ1-3 TRBV9 . . CASSVSNSGNTIYF TGTGCCAGCAGCGTTTCAAACTCTGGAAACACCATATATTTT
TRBJ1-5 TRBV28 . . CASSLSRGYQPQHF TGTGCCAGCAGTTTATCAAGGGGATATCAGCCCCAGCATTTT
TRBJ1-5 TRBV9 TRBD1 . CASSVGPGQGRDQPQHF TGTGCCAGCAGCGTAGGGCCGGGACAGGGAAGGGATCAGCCCCAGCATTTT
TRBJ1-5 TRBV30 . . CAWSRPNDGRAKGQPQHF TGTGCCTGGAGTCGACCCAACGACGGCAGGGCTAAGGGTCAGCCCCAGCATTTT
TRBJ2-1 TRBV5-1 . few CASSLGQNYNEQFF TGCGCCAGCAGCTTGGGGCAGAACTACAATGAGCAGTTCTTC